Presented here are 6 T cell receptor beta chains from one specimen sequenced in a study of blood T cell repertoires in COVID-19. Here immunoSEQ multiplex PCR was the method, and the copy in TCRdb shows in-frame clones only, minus some. This repertoire shows about 170,000 clones, roughly 70% found once; its top ten account for about 3%. Specimen: peripheral blood. These receptors were taken from a woman of 80 years or more with acute or convalescent COVID-19.

The V and J genes are TRBV21-1 and TRBJ2-1; the table's D gene call, TRBD1, was not cross checked with the DNA. TRBV21-1 is labeled a pseudogene. This CDR3 has 16 amino acids. As DNA, the CDR3 is TGTGCCAGCAGCGGGGGTTGGGACAGGGGGCGTAATGAGCAGTTCTTC. Residues: CASSGGWDRGRNEQFF.

The chain uses TRBV2 and TRBJ2-7, with TRBD1 matching 9 bases. V was pared by 3 bases and J by 4 bases, with 13 bases of the junction left unmatched. Germline V gene lookup returns CDR1 SNHLY and CDR2 FYNNEI. CDR3 length: 17 residues. The CDR3 region is CASSDGTGSFMRYEQYF. The CDR3 nucleotides read TGTGCCAGCAGTGACGGGACAGGGAGCTTTATGAGGTACGAGCAGTACTTC.

The V gene is TRBV18, the J gene TRBJ2-5; 8 bases align to TRBD2. The CDR3 sequence is 15 residues long. V shed 1 base and J 6 bases; nucleotides not matched to a gene: 7. CDR1 and CDR2 from the germline V gene are KGHSH and LQKENI. The CDR3 DNA sequence: TGTGCCAGCTCACCACTAGCGGGAACCGAGCAGACCCAGTACTTC. Its protein product is CASSPLAGTEQTQYF.

V gene TRBV2 combines with J gene TRBJ1-1; D possibly corresponds to TRBD1 (5 bases). Trimming removed 7 bases at V and 4 bases at J, with 19 bases between. CDR1 SNHLY and CDR2 FYNNEI come from the germline V gene. The CDR3 sequence is 15 residues long. The CDR3 here is CASTPAGLAITEAFF. DNA of the CDR3: TGTGCCAGCACCCCTGCAGGGCTGGCGATCACTGAAGCTTTCTTT.

The gene calls are TRBV4-2 and TRBJ2-5, with 7 bases fitting TRBD2. The CDR3 has 14 amino acids. The germline V gene encodes CDR1 LGHNA and CDR2 YNFKEQ. V was clipped by 0 bases and J by 5 bases; unmatched bases: 3. CDR3 DNA: TGTGCCAGCAGCCAAGAACTACTAGCGGAGACCCAGTACTTC. It specifies CASSQELLAETQYF.

This chain joins TRBV4-2 and TRBJ2-7; the match to TRBD1 covers 8 bases. The germline V gene has CDR1 LGHNA and CDR2 YNFKEQ. This CDR3 contains 16 residues. V was clipped by 4 bases and J by 2 bases; unmatched bases: 10. The CDR3 spells CASSPAGGQGTYEQYF. The CDR3 coding sequence is TGTGCCAGCAGCCCCGCCGGAGGACAGGGCACCTACGAGCAGTACTTC.